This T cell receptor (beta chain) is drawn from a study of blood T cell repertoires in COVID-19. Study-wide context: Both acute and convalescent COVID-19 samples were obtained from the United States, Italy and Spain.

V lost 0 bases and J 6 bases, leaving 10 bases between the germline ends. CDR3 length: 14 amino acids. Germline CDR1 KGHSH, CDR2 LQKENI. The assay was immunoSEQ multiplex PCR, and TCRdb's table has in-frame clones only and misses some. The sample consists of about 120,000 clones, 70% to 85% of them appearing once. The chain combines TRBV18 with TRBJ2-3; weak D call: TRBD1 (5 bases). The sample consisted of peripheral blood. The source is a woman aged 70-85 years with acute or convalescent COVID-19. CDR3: CASSPPQGGDTQYF. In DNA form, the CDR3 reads TGTGCCAGCTCACCACCGCAGGGTGGGGATACGCAGTATTTT.